A selection of T cell receptor beta chains follows, all from one sample in a study of blood T cells in healthy people across ages. TCRdb independently ran MiXCR on the 5' RACE reads; one entry per CDR3 protein. The top ten hold about 7.7% of the sample, which has 1.5 million to 2 million distinct CDR3 sequences, 28% seen once. Sequenced sample: blood. The receptors were sampled from a woman aged 30 to 39 in good health. Each CDR3 is given with its conserved first and last residue. A D gene is named only where the DNA matches it firmly. Part of the rows lack a size; the others show once, few, many or a class for expanded clones.

>TRBV5-1|-|-|TRBJ1-1
CASSEGLSGTEAFF
TGCGCCAGCAGCGAGGGCCTTTCGGGGACTGAAGCTTTCTTT
>TRBV20-1|few|-|TRBJ1-6
CSARDPLGRSPLHF
TGCAGTGCTAGAGATCCTTTAGGCAGGTCACCCCTCCACTTT
>TRBV29-1|few|-|TRBJ2-4
CGVEDWGTGSPKDIQYF
TGCGGCGTTGAAGATTGGGGGACGGGTAGCCCCAAGGACATTCAGTACTTC
>TRBV29-1|few|-|TRBJ2-3
CSVAMTPGGTQYF
TGCAGCGTTGCTATGACCCCCGGGGGTACGCAGTATTTT
>TRBV6-6|few|-|TRBJ1-6
CASRMDSSYNSPLHF
TGTGCCAGCCGTATGGATAGCTCCTATAATTCACCCCTCCACTTT
>TRBV3-1|-|-|TRBJ2-5
CASSPPGKATQYF
TGTGCCAGCAGCCCTCCCGGCAAAGCGACCCAGTACTTC
>TRBV29-1|few|TRBD2|TRBJ2-5
CSVPGASGSGETQYF
TGCAGCGTTCCAGGGGCTAGCGGGAGTGGAGAGACCCAGTACTTC
>TRBV20-1|-|TRBD2|TRBJ2-3
CSASRREPTDTQYF
TGCAGTGCTAGTCGGCGGGAGCCCACAGATACGCAGTATTTT
>TRBV29-1|many|TRBD1|TRBJ2-3
CSATRDSSPTDTQYF
TGCAGCGCCACCCGGGACAGCTCCCCCACAGATACGCAGTATTTT
>TRBV10-3|many|TRBD2|TRBJ2-3
CAISGGGGRDTQYF
TGTGCCATCAGTGGTGGCGGGGGAAGAGATACGCAGTATTTT
>TRBV29-1|-|-|TRBJ1-1
CSVFQPLNTEAFF
TGCAGCGTTTTTCAGCCTTTGAACACTGAAGCTTTCTTT
>TRBV28|-|-|TRBJ1-3
CASSLQEAGNTIYF
TGTGCCAGCAGTTTACAGGAGGCTGGAAACACCATATATTTT
>TRBV20-1|few|-|TRBJ2-5
CSATLPGDRRETQYF
TGCAGTGCAACGCTCCCGGGGGACAGAAGGGAGACCCAGTACTTC
>TRBV29-1|many|-|TRBJ1-2
CSATRQETYGYTF
TGCAGCGCAACGCGACAGGAAACCTATGGCTACACCTTC
>TRBV19|many|-|TRBJ2-7
CASSKVGYEQYF
TGTGCCAGTAGTAAAGTCGGCTACGAGCAGTACTTC
>TRBV20-1|many|-|TRBJ2-5
CSARPGGNGAETQYF
TGCAGTGCTAGACCGGGGGGCAACGGGGCAGAGACCCAGTACTTC
>TRBV11-2|-|TRBD1|TRBJ1-4
CAGSLVGQGDEKLFF
TGTGCCGGCAGCTTAGTAGGACAGGGGGACGAAAAACTGTTTTTT
>TRBV7-2|few|-|TRBJ2-1
CASSYIRGPYNEQFF
TGTGCCAGCAGCTACATACGGGGGCCGTACAATGAGCAGTTCTTC
>TRBV29-1|few|TRBD1|TRBJ1-1
CSATGGVPEAFF
TGCAGCGCAACAGGGGGGGTCCCTGAAGCTTTCTTT
>TRBV7-2|few|-|TRBJ1-1
CASSFSGAGDTEAFF
TGTGCCAGCAGCTTCTCGGGGGCTGGTGACACTGAAGCTTTCTTT
>TRBV28|-|-|TRBJ2-4
CASSPQGTGKNIQYF
TGTGCCAGCAGTCCGCAGGGAACCGGGAAAAACATTCAGTACTTC
>TRBV6-2/TRBV6-3|-|TRBD2|TRBJ2-1
CASSQRLAGGGNEQFF
TGTGCCAGCAGCCAACGGCTAGCGGGAGGGGGCAATGAGCAGTTCTTC
>TRBV4-2|many|TRBD2|TRBJ2-7
CASSQEQREYEQYF
TGTGCCAGCAGCCAAGAACAGCGGGAGTACGAGCAGTACTTC
>TRBV7-9|-|-|TRBJ2-1
CASSLAQGVGEQFF
TGTGCCAGCAGCTTAGCGCAAGGGGTGGGTGAGCAGTTCTTC
>TRBV7-2|many|-|TRBJ2-5
CASSLGQASQETQYF
TGTGCCAGCAGCTTAGGTCAGGCCTCTCAAGAGACCCAGTACTTC
>TRBV10-2|-|-|TRBJ2-3
CASNRGALTDTQYF
TGCGCCAGCAATCGTGGGGCCCTCACAGATACGCAGTATTTT
>TRBV27|many|-|TRBJ1-5
CASSLSVNQPQHF
TGTGCCAGCAGTTTGAGTGTCAATCAGCCCCAGCATTTT
>TRBV12-3/TRBV12-4|-|-|TRBJ2-3
CASTPGITDTQYF
TGTGCCAGCACCCCGGGGATCACAGATACGCAGTATTTT
>TRBV2|-|TRBD1|TRBJ1-4
CASRDPGQFNEKLFF
TGTGCCAGCAGAGATCCGGGACAGTTTAATGAAAAACTGTTTTTT
>TRBV7-9|few|-|TRBJ2-4
CASSFPGLENIQYF
TGTGCCAGCAGCTTTCCAGGGCTGGAAAACATTCAGTACTTC
>TRBV7-9|-|TRBD1|TRBJ1-4
CASSLVFQGAANEKLFF
TGTGCCAGCAGCTTAGTTTTCCAGGGGGCAGCTAATGAAAAACTGTTTTTT
>TRBV20-1|-|-|TRBJ2-5
CSAQVPQQETQYF
TGCAGTGCCCAAGTCCCACAACAAGAGACCCAGTACTTC
>TRBV9|few|TRBD2|TRBJ2-3
CASSGGLAGFTSTDTQYF
TGTGCCAGCAGCGGGGGACTAGCGGGATTCACTAGCACAGATACGCAGTATTTT
>TRBV29-1|many|-|TRBJ2-5
CSVEDPVGRETQYF
TGCAGCGTTGAAGATCCGGTGGGGCGGGAGACCCAGTACTTC
>TRBV6-1|few|TRBD2|TRBJ2-3
CASIRSSGDTDTQYF
TGTGCCAGCATTCGGTCTAGCGGGGACACAGATACGCAGTATTTT
>TRBV28|-|TRBD2|TRBJ2-5
CATGASGGQETQYF
TGTGCCACGGGGGCTAGCGGGGGCCAAGAGACCCAGTACTTC
>TRBV7-2|few|TRBD2|TRBJ2-7
CASSSSPGGGEQYF
TGTGCCAGCAGCTCCTCCCCGGGGGGAGGCGAGCAGTACTTC
>TRBV12-3/TRBV12-4|-|TRBD1|TRBJ1-5
CASSSPAGGPSPQHF
TGTGCCAGCAGCTCACCGGCAGGGGGTCCATCGCCCCAGCATTTT
>TRBV2|-|-|TRBJ2-1
CASNYRWDEQFF
TGTGCCAGCAACTATAGGTGGGATGAGCAGTTCTTC
>TRBV29-1|many|-|TRBJ2-1
CSVEGDGLSYNEQFF
TGCAGCGTTGAAGGGGACGGGTTATCCTACAATGAGCAGTTCTTC